The 17 T cell receptor beta chains given below trace back to one sample, sequenced in a study of shared clonotypes between healthy human individuals. The data were produced by immunoSEQ multiplex PCR, yet TCRdb's version contains in-frame clones alone and is incomplete. The data contain a few million clones, roughly 93% of them singletons. Sequenced sample: naive CD4+ T cells from PBMCs. The subset: CD45RA+ positively selected. The origin of the receptors is a man younger than 30 in good health. Some clones in this sample may be carry-over from other donors' samples.

The CDR3 here is CASSILQLHNSPLHF. In DNA, the CDR3 is TGTGCCAGCAGTATCCTTCAGCTCCATAATTCACCCCTCCACTTT. The J gene is TRBJ1-6, the V gene TRBV28; D is unclear. CDR3 length: 15 residues. CDR1 and CDR2 from the germline V gene are MDHEN and SYDVKM. Trimming cost V 5 bases and J 5 bases, with 13 bases left between them.

The chain combines TRBV6-6 with TRBJ2-6, with 7 nucleotides matching TRBD1. The CDR3 extends over 14 amino acids. Germline CDR1 is MNHNY and CDR2 is SVGAGI (reference sequence). J lost 0 bases, V lost 11 bases, and 4 bases had no gene match. CDR3: CAGRTGSGANVLTF. The CDR3 DNA reads as TGTGCCGGCCGGACAGGCTCTGGGGCCAACGTCCTGACTTTC.

The chain is built from TRBV29-1 and TRBJ1-3; 7 positions match TRBD1. CDR3 size: 13 residues. Germline V lookup: CDR1 SQVTM, CDR2 ANQGSEA. The trim removed 7 bases at V and 3 bases at J, leaving 6 bases unmatched. The DNA of the CDR3 is TGCAGCGGCGGGACAGATCTTGGAAACACCATATATTTT. Its protein product is CSGGTDLGNTIYF. Full variable domain (rest looked up from reference TRBV29-1 and TRBJ1-3): SAVISQKPSRDICQRGTSLTIQCQVDSQVTMMFWYRQQPGQSLTLIATANQGSEATYESGFVIDKFPISRPNLTFSTLTVSNMSPEDSSIYLCSGGTDLGNTIYFGEGSWLTVV.

The chain has TRBV30 and TRBJ2-5; D is ambiguous. V was pared by 0 bases and J by 5 bases, with 16 bases between. Germline CDR1 is GTSNPN and CDR2 is SVGIG (reference sequence). The CDR3 runs to 15 residues. The CDR3 nucleotides read TGTGCCTGGAGTGTATCCGGAGACATTGGGGAGACCCAGTACTTC. This sequence encodes CAWSVSGDIGETQYF.

The rearrangement uses TRBV2 and TRBJ1-1; 9 nucleotides match TRBD1. The CDR3 has 14 amino acids. V shed 5 bases and J 1 base; nucleotides not matched to a gene: 2. Germline V gene lookup returns CDR1 SNHLY and CDR2 FYNNEI. The CDR3 loop reads CASSSGQGNTEAFF. DNA for the CDR3: TGTGCCAGCAGTTCGGGACAGGGGAACACTGAAGCTTTCTTT.

This clone was detected once. This rearrangement joins TRBV7-8 to TRBJ2-6, with D possibly matching TRBD1 (5 bases). The V end was cut by 3 bases, the J end by 0 bases, with 18 bases between. Germline CDR1 SGHVS, CDR2 FQNEAQ. The CDR3 extends over 19 amino acids. The CDR3 region is CASSFRSLDTSSGANVLTF. The DNA of the CDR3 is TGTGCCAGCAGCTTTCGATCCTTGGACACGAGCTCTGGGGCCAACGTCCTGACTTTC.

V and J are TRBV6-6 and TRBJ1-1; no firm D call. V was clipped by 10 bases and J by 7 bases, with 16 bases between them. The CDR3 has 12 amino acids. Germline CDR1 reads MNHNY; CDR2 reads SVGAGI (reference sequence). DNA of the CDR3: TGTGCCACCGGCGGACGAAGTGGTGAAGCTTTCTTT. This translates into CATGGRSGEAFF.

The gene calls are TRBV28 and TRBJ2-5, with D possibly being TRBD1 (6 bases). This CDR3 is 14 amino acids long. CDR1 is MDHEN and CDR2 is SYDVKM in the germline V gene. Deletions cut 7 bases from V and 5 bases from J, with 17 bases between. The CDR3 here is CASKRPQGGETQYF. CDR3 DNA sequence: TGTGCCAGCAAACGCCCACAGGGTGGTGAGACCCAGTACTTC.

In this sample, this clone turned up a few times. This chain joins TRBV18 and TRBJ1-1; D is uncertain. Deletions cut 3 bases from V and 0 bases from J, with 8 bases between. Germline V gene sequence: CDR1 KGHSH, CDR2 LQKENI. This CDR3 has 14 residues. CDR3 in amino acids: CASSPARMNTEAFF. The CDR3 coding sequence is TGTGCCAGCTCACCGGCCCGAATGAACACTGAAGCTTTCTTT.

The V call is TRBV6-5, the J call TRBJ1-6; D remains ambiguous. Germline lookup yields CDR1 MNHEY and CDR2 SVGAGI. V was clipped by 4 bases and J by 5 bases, with 9 bases between them. The CDR3 is 14 residues long. CDR3 amino acids: CASSSVNNNSPLHF. In DNA, the CDR3 is TGTGCCAGCAGTTCTGTCAACAATAATTCACCCCTCCACTTT.

V gene TRBV2 combines with J gene TRBJ2-5, with D tentatively TRBD2 (5 bases). The CDR3 length is 11 residues. V was trimmed by 4 bases and J by 13 bases, leaving 13 bases between them. CDR1 SNHLY and CDR2 FYNNEI come from the germline V gene. The CDR3 here is CASSGETWPYF. Written as DNA, the CDR3 is TGTGCCAGCAGTGGGGAGACCTGGCCGTACTTC. Together with reference TRBV2 and TRBJ2-5, the CDR3 gives the full variable domain: EPEVTQTPSHQVTQMGQEVILRCVPISNHLYFYWYRQILGQKVEFLVSFYNNEISEKSEIFDDQFSVERPDGSNFTLKIRSTKLEDSAMYFCASSGETWPYFGPGTRLLVL.

This rearrangement joins TRBV28 to TRBJ1-2; D not certain. Germline CDR1 is MDHEN and CDR2 is SYDVKM. Trimming cost V 5 bases and J 6 bases, with 16 bases left between them. CDR3 length: 14 residues. CDR3 amino acids: CASSTTPVIHGYTF. The CDR3 DNA reads TGTGCCAGCAGTACAACCCCGGTTATTCATGGCTACACCTTC.

This clone was recorded only once. This chain connects TRBV27 to TRBJ2-1; D is perhaps TRBD2 (6 bases). Germline CDR1 reads MNHEY; CDR2 reads SMNVEV (reference sequence). The length of the CDR3 is 15 residues. The germline V and J ends were trimmed by 0 bases and 9 bases, with 15 bases remaining between them. The CDR3 DNA is TGTGCCAGCAGTTTATCGGGACTGGCGGGTGGTGAGCAGTTCTTC. Amino acid sequence: CASSLSGLAGGEQFF.

The V and J genes are TRBV5-6 and TRBJ2-1; TRBD1 matches 8 bases. Germline V gene sequence: CDR1 SGHDT, CDR2 YYEEEE. The CDR3 has 16 amino acids. The V segment lost 1 base and the J segment 0 bases; nucleotides outside the gene matches: 3. CDR3 sequence (DNA): TGTGCCAGCAGCTTGTCCGGGACAGGCTCCTACAATGAGCAGTTCTTC. This translates into CASSLSGTGSYNEQFF. Combining the CDR3 with reference TRBV5-6 and TRBJ2-1 gives the whole variable domain DAGVTQSPTHLIKTRGQQVTLRCSPKSGHDTVSWYQQALGQGPQFIFQYYEEEERQRGNFPDRFSGHQFPNYSSELNVNALLLGDSALYLCASSLSGTGSYNEQFFGPGTRLTVL.

The chain recombines TRBV6-5 with TRBJ2-5, with D hard to call. This CDR3 has 13 amino acids. Per the germline V gene, CDR1 is MNHEY and CDR2 is SVGAGI. Trimming took off 7 bases at V and 0 bases at J, with 9 bases between the two ends. CDR3 nucleotides: TGTGCCAGCAAGGTCTCGGACCAAGAGACCCAGTACTTC. It specifies CASKVSDQETQYF.

The rearrangement uses TRBV7-3 and TRBJ2-7; unclear D gene. CDR3 length: 16 residues. V dropped 0 bases and J dropped 7 bases, with 19 bases sitting between them. Germline V CDR1 and CDR2: SGHTA, FQGTGA. The CDR3 here is CASSLTPGSATSEQYF. The CDR3 bases are TGTGCCAGCAGCTTAACCCCTGGTTCGGCTACTTCTGAGCAGTACTTC.

The chain couples TRBV28 to TRBJ1-3; D is uncertain. The CDR3 runs to 15 residues. Trimming removed 4 bases from V and 6 bases from J, with 16 bases in between. The germline gives CDR1 MDHEN, CDR2 SYDVKM. The CDR3 loop is CASSWAGLNENTIYF. The CDR3 DNA sequence: TGTGCCAGCAGTTGGGCAGGTTTAAACGAAAACACCATATATTTT.